Shown below are 16 T cell receptor beta chains from a single sample sequenced in a study of spatial heterogeneity in lung cancer. TCRdb used MiXCR to reprocess the 5' RACE reads, holding one entry per CDR3 protein. This table has about 40,000 distinct CDR3 sequences, roughly 5.5% appearing once. Stated time point: sample taken at primary tumor resection. Whole RNA came from tumor, nontumor lung or frozen PBMC and was sequenced without being sorted. The sample was PBMCs, taken at surgery. Source of these receptors: a female donor with early-stage non-small cell lung cancer.

A word on this clonotype: Sequence at one end of the junction differs from germline and may be a read error. The chain carries TRBV7-7 and TRBJ2-1, with D possibly TRBD1 on 5 matching bases. Germline V CDR1 and CDR2: SSHAT, FNYEAQ (reference sequence). The CDR3 is 15 amino acids. The CDR3, as DNA: TGTGCTAGCAGCTTAGGGGATTCCGCGAGCAATGAGCAGTTCTTC. This encodes CASSLGDSASNEQFF.

This clonotype was seen at least ten times. The rearrangement links TRBV9 to TRBJ1-2; D uncertain. This CDR3 is built from 15 residues. The germline CDR1 and CDR2 sequences are SGDLS and YYNGEE. Trimming removed 0 bases from V and 8 bases from J, with 17 bases in between. CDR3 sequence: CASSVAPTQQQGYTF. CDR3 coding DNA: TGTGCCAGCAGCGTAGCCCCTACACAGCAACAAGGCTACACCTTC.

This clonotype appeared many times. This rearrangement joins TRBV12-3 or TRBV12-4 to TRBJ2-7; D gene uncertain. This CDR3 is built from 14 residues. V lost 3 bases, J lost 3 bases, and 12 bases lay in between. The CDR3 nucleotides read TGTGCCAGCAGTTTCCAGTCTCCCGGCTACGAGCAGTACTTC. This gives the protein CASSFQSPGYEQYF.

Ten or more counts support this clonotype. The chain links TRBV5-6 to TRBJ2-3; 15 bases agree with TRBD2. Per the germline V gene, CDR1 is SGHDT and CDR2 is YYEEEE. The CDR3 is 19 residues long. J gave up 1 base and V 2 bases, and 8 bases lay outside the gene matches. The CDR3: CASSFPGLAGGRGTDTQYF. Here the CDR3 DNA reads TGTGCCAGCAGCTTCCCTGGACTAGCGGGGGGGCGTGGCACAGATACGCAGTATTTT.

There are many counts of this clonotype. The rearrangement joins TRBV7-9 to TRBJ1-3, with 9 bases lining up with TRBD1. This CDR3 contains 14 residues. Germline CDR1 reads SEHNR; CDR2 reads FQNEAQ (reference sequence). The junction had 6 bases not matched to a gene; V was cut back by 4 bases and J by 8 bases. The CDR3 DNA reads as TGTGCCAGCAGCTCGACGGGACAGGGAGACACCATATATTTT. It specifies CASSSTGQGDTIYF.

In its sample, this clonotype was seen many times. The V gene is TRBV2, the J gene TRBJ2-7, with TRBD1 identical over 8 bases. This CDR3 is 15 amino acids long. Germline V gene sequence: CDR1 SNHLY, CDR2 FYNNEI. V was clipped by 3 bases and J by 1 base; unmatched bases: 5. The CDR3 DNA is TGTGCCAGCAGTGAGGGGACAGGCCCATCCTACGAGCAGTACTTC. Translation gives CASSEGTGPSYEQYF.

This clonotype was observed many times. This chain joins TRBV3-1 and TRBJ1-1; D gene ambiguous. The germline CDR1 and CDR2 sequences are LGHDT and YNNKEL (reference sequence). V dropped 0 bases and J dropped 1 base, with 18 bases sitting between them. The CDR3 totals 18 residues. The CDR3 DNA sequence: TGTGCCAGCAGCCAAGAGAAGGGCTCGACGTGGGGGAACACTGAAGCTTTCTTT. It is translated as CASSQEKGSTWGNTEAFF.

This chain joins TRBV4-2 and TRBJ1-2; 7 bases match TRBD1. Trimming cost V 0 bases and J 2 bases; bases outside gene matches: 3. Germline V gives CDR1 LGHNA, CDR2 YNFKEQ. CDR3 size: 15 residues. The CDR3 here is CASSQERQGNYGYTF. The CDR3 DNA reads as TGTGCCAGCAGCCAAGAACGACAGGGCAACTATGGCTACACCTTC.

This clonotype was counted ten times or more. The chain carries TRBV30 and TRBJ1-5; possible D gene TRBD1, 6 bases. CDR1 and CDR2 (germline): GTSNPN, SVGIG (reference sequence). The length of the CDR3 is 13 residues. The ends were cut back, 0 bases at V and 7 bases at J, with 10 bases in the middle. CDR3: CAWSVGGKQPQHF. Here the CDR3 DNA reads TGTGCCTGGAGTGTAGGGGGGAAGCAGCCCCAGCATTTT. The complete variable domain, with remaining parts taken from reference TRBV30 and TRBJ1-5, reads SQTIHQWPATLVQPVGSPLSLECTVEGTSNPNLYWYRQAAGRGLQLLFYSVGIGQISSEVPQNLSASRPQDRQFILSSKKLLLSDSGFYLCAWSVGGKQPQHFGDGTRLSIL.

V usage is TRBV5-6 and J usage is TRBJ2-1; D possibly corresponds to TRBD2 (6 bases). Trimming shortened V by 0 bases and J by 10 bases, and 20 bases separated the two germline ends. Per the germline V gene, CDR1 is SGHDT and CDR2 is YYEEEE. This CDR3 has 16 residues. The CDR3 here is CASSLAGGTPLVEQFF. CDR3 DNA: TGTGCCAGCAGCTTGGCGGGCGGGACTCCTCTTGTAGAGCAGTTCTTC.

This chain joins TRBV3-1 and TRBJ1-1; D is possibly TRBD1 (5 bases). Trimming took 2 bases from V and 8 from J, leaving 9 bases between them. The CDR3 has 12 residues. CDR1 LGHDT and CDR2 YNNKEL come from the germline V gene (reference sequence). The CDR3 loop reads CASSQQGTEAFF. The CDR3 DNA reads TGTGCCAGCAGCCAACAGGGAACCGAAGCTTTCTTT.

This clonotype was recorded at least ten times. The gene calls are TRBV19 and TRBJ1-5; no reliable D call. The V gene lost 0 bases and the J gene lost 0 bases, with 12 bases spanning the gap. The CDR3 runs to 17 residues. The germline gives CDR1 LNHDA, CDR2 SQIVND (reference sequence). CDR3 protein: CASSIEGSRFSNQPQHF. CDR3 nucleotides: TGTGCCAGTAGTATAGAAGGATCCAGGTTTAGCAATCAGCCCCAGCATTTT.

This clonotype was seen many times. This chain uses TRBV7-9 with TRBJ2-7; 7 bases fit TRBD1. V lost 3 bases and J lost 0; bases outside the gene matches: 2. Germline V lookup: CDR1 SEHNR, CDR2 FQNEAQ (reference sequence). The CDR3 is made up of 14 amino acids. CDR3 nucleotide sequence: TGTGCCAGCAGCTTTGGACAGGTCTCCTACGAGCAGTACTTC. This codes for CASSFGQVSYEQYF.

The V gene is TRBV19, the J gene TRBJ1-2, with TRBD1 as a possible D gene (6 bases). Looked up from germline, CDR1 is LNHDA and CDR2 is SQIVND (reference sequence). The germline V and J ends were trimmed by 6 bases and 0 bases, with 14 bases remaining between them. CDR3 length: 15 residues. CDR3 protein: CASRMQGTSNYGYTF. The CDR3 bases are TGTGCCAGTAGGATGCAGGGGACTTCTAACTATGGCTACACCTTC.

The chain joins TRBV30 to TRBJ1-2; no firm D call. Germline CDR1 reads GTSNPN; CDR2 reads SVGIG (reference sequence). V was cut by 3 bases and J by 10 bases, with 15 bases left in between. CDR3 size: 12 residues. The CDR3 coding sequence is TGTGCCTGGAGGGAACCCGGAGGGAACTACACCTTC. It codes for CAWREPGGNYTF.

This clonotype occurred many times. This chain uses TRBV9 with TRBJ1-1, with D possibly being TRBD1 (5 bases). Between the trimmed V and J ends, which lost 0 bases and 0 bases, there was a span of 9 bases. CDR3 length: 15 residues. Germline V gene lookup returns CDR1 SGDLS and CDR2 YYNGEE. Here the CDR3 DNA reads TGTGCCAGCAGCGTAGTTTCAGGGCTGAACACTGAAGCTTTCTTT. Its protein product is CASSVVSGLNTEAFF.